The clone carrying this T cell receptor beta chain has just one count. V was clipped by 0 bases and J by 2 bases, with 11 bases between them. There are 15 residues in the CDR3. CDR1 and CDR2 from the germline V gene are MNHEY and SVGEGT. The data were obtained in a study of blood T cell repertoires in COVID-19. Background on the study: Samples of COVID-19 (acute and convalescent) were obtained from the United States, Italy and Spain. The analysed material was cDNA or gDNA that came from T cells, B-cell-depleted T cells, or PBMCs.

In the authors' workflow: Using reference gene primer amplification, nucleated cell counts were estimated. Method: immunoSEQ multiplex PCR; TCRdb's copy keeps in-frame clones and lacks some. That table gives V, J and clone size, and the DNA gave D and trimming. The table includes 14,000 or so clones, around three quarters detected once. The chain links TRBV6-2 or TRBV6-3 to TRBJ2-7, with D perhaps TRBD1 (7 bases). The sequencing sample was made of peripheral blood. This TCR derives from a man aged 65 to 79 with acute or convalescent COVID-19. The CDR3 coding sequence is TGTGCCAGCAGTTACTCCCCAGGGGGGCCCTACGAGCAGTACTTC. Translating it yields CASSYSPGGPYEQYF.